This T cell receptor (beta chain) emerged from a study of T-cell memory formation after mild COVID-19. Study findings and constraints: CD4+ contracting clones lay mainly in CM and EM, CD8+ ones in EMRA. CD4/CD8 balance characterized clones contracting day 15 to 85, and CD4+ skew characterized later expanders. Pre-infection memory already had some responding clones, implying cross-reactive memory joined. Clones from the second wave (peaking day 37) had unconfirmed SARS-CoV-2 specificity.

The CDR3 has 14 residues. V lost 3 bases and J 1 base, leaving 7 bases between the germline ends. Germline CDR1 reads DFQATT; CDR2 reads SNEGSKA (reference sequence). TCRdb ran MiXCR on the 5' RACE reads and lists one entry per CDR3 protein. The table has approximately 150,000 distinct CDR3 sequences, 13% to 15% seen once. This clonotype was observed a handful of times. The antigen is unknown. The rearrangement uses TRBV20-1 and TRBJ2-6; D unresolved. The source of this sequence is an adult woman who had mild COVID-19 (a few samples of this study predate the infection). Cell type and time point are not known. The sequencing input was PBMCs or a T cell subset sorted from them (not recorded which). CDR3 protein: CSASRDSGANVLTF. The CDR3 DNA is TGCAGTGCTAGCCGAGATTCTGGGGCCAACGTCCTGACTTTC.